This T cell receptor (beta chain) was documented in a study of T cell responses to AZD1222 COVID-19 vaccine. Findings of the study overall: Spike-specific TCR breadth and depth both grew after two AZD1222 doses. Repertoires in all cases were sampled only once the peak T cell response had passed. A reported finding is that nearly half of spike-specific TCRs target unmutated variant regions.

As regards this clone: No antigen is known for it.

Sequenced by immunoSEQ multiplex PCR; TCRdb stores in-frame clones only, minus some. The sample holds 150,000 to 200,000 clones, approximately 90% seen once. Germline V gives CDR1 KGHSH, CDR2 LQKENI. CDR3 length: 13 residues. The V end was cut by 2 bases, the J end by 10 bases, with 15 bases between. J is TRBJ2-7 and V is TRBV18, with a tentative D call TRBD2 (5 bases). The sample was peripheral blood, taken 28 days after the second dose of the MenACWY control vaccine. The receptor was isolated from an adult who received the MenACWY meningococcal vaccine as a control. CDR3 residues: CASSPVPEAHQYF. CDR3 DNA: TGTGCCAGCTCACCAGTCCCGGAGGCCCACCAGTACTTC.